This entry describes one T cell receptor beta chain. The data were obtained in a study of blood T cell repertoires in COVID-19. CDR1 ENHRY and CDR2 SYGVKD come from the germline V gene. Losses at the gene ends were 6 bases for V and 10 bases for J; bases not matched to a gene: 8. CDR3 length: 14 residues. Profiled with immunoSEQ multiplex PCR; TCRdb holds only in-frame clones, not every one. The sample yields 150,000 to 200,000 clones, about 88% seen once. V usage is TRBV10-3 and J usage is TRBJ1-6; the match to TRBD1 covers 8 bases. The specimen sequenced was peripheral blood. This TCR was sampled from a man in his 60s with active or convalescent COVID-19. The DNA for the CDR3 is TGTGCCATCAGGTCGGACAGGGCCGGCTCACCCCTCCACTTT. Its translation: CAIRSDRAGSPLHF.